This T cell receptor (beta chain) was documented in a study of identical twins. Template switching, a step in the protocol, added a universal primer site, and cDNA carried unique molecular identifiers. TCRdb analysed the 5' RACE reads with MiXCR anew, one entry per CDR3 protein. The sample holds 500,000 to 600,000 distinct CDR3 sequences, about 20% seen once. These records were also assigned to another study, of T cells expressing NK-cell markers. This second study says: Sequencing of TCR beta repertoires drew on sorted CD3+CD56+NKG2C+, CD3+CD56+NKG2C- and CD3+CD56-NKG2C+ T cells. Sequencing covered eight donors, seven HCMV-seropositive and one seronegative. One observes that, in several donors, these clonotypes were also the leading ones within the CD3+CD56-NKG2C+ fraction.

Material for sequencing was CD4+ T cells sorted from blood. The origin of this receptor is a woman between 18 and 30 years old in good health.

Here the CDR3 reads CASSLDREDRAFF. The DNA for the CDR3 is TGTGCCAGCAGCTTAGATAGGGAGGATAGAGCTTTCTTT. The chain recombines TRBV11-2 with TRBJ1-1; D remains ambiguous. This CDR3 contains 13 residues. V lost 0 bases, J lost 10 bases, and 12 bases lay in between. Germline CDR1 SGHAT, CDR2 FQNNGV.